The 20 T cell receptor beta chains below all came from one sample that was sequenced in a study of neoadjuvant anti-PD-1 for oral cavity cancer. Assay: immunoSEQ multiplex PCR; the TCRdb copy retains only in-frame clones and omits some. The sample shows 17,000 or so clones, roughly three fifths of them seen only once. The sequencing used PBMCs, collected before nivolumab (anti-PD-1) treatment. These receptors came from a person aged 40 to 85 with oral cavity squamous cell carcinoma.

This clone was recorded only once. The chain is built from TRBV6-5 and TRBJ1-5; no clear D. The CDR3 is made up of 15 amino acids. The V end lost 6 bases, the J end lost 0 bases, and 12 bases lay between the germline ends. The V gene's germline CDR1 is MNHEY and CDR2 SVGAGI. The CDR3, as DNA: TGTGCCAGCAGCCCGGGTAGATCTAGCAATCAGCCCCAGCATTTT. Translation gives CASSPGRSSNQPQHF.

This sequence joins TRBV25-1 and TRBJ2-1; 9 bases agree with TRBD2. This CDR3 contains 14 residues. V dropped 7 bases and J dropped 6; count of bases not matched to a gene: 7. Germline V lookup: CDR1 MGHDK, CDR2 SYGVNS. The CDR3 protein is CASNIAGAINEQFF. Written as DNA, the CDR3 is TGTGCCAGCAATATAGCGGGAGCAATCAATGAGCAGTTCTTC. Full variable domain (remainder filled in from reference TRBV25-1 and TRBJ2-1): EADIYQTPRYLVIGTGKKITLECSQTMGHDKMYWYQQDPGMELHLIHYSYGVNSTEKGDLSSESTVSRIRTEHFPLTLESARPSHTSQYLCASNIAGAINEQFFGPGTRLTVL.

This clone was counted only a few times. The chain carries TRBV5-8 and TRBJ1-5; D unclear. The V and J ends lost 4 bases and 6 bases respectively, with 17 bases between them. Per the germline V gene, CDR1 is SGHTS and CDR2 is YDEGEE. The CDR3 has 15 amino acids. The CDR3 DNA sequence: TGTGCCAGCAGCAAGCGAGCGGGTCGGGTTCAGCCCCAGCATTTT. This gives the protein CASSKRAGRVQPQHF.

The rearrangement joins TRBV25-1 to TRBJ1-1, with no clear D. This CDR3 has 15 residues. Trimming removed 2 bases at V and 4 bases at J, with 14 bases between. CDR1 is MGHDK and CDR2 is SYGVNS in the germline V gene. The CDR3 here is CASSEIATGSTEAFF. The DNA of the CDR3 is TGTGCCAGCAGTGAAATCGCCACCGGTTCCACTGAAGCTTTCTTT. Together with reference TRBV25-1 and TRBJ1-1, the CDR3 gives the full variable domain: EADIYQTPRYLVIGTGKKITLECSQTMGHDKMYWYQQDPGMELHLIHYSYGVNSTEKGDLSSESTVSRIRTEHFPLTLESARPSHTSQYLCASSEIATGSTEAFFGQGTRLTVV.

V is TRBV6-6 and J is TRBJ1-2; TRBD1 might be the D (6 bases). Trimming removed 5 bases at V and 5 bases at J, with 18 bases between. Germline loops: CDR1 MNHNY, CDR2 SVGAGI (reference sequence). CDR3 size: 15 residues. CDR3 DNA sequence: TGTGCCAGCAGTCCTATCTTGACAGGTGGTTATGGCTACACCTTC. Protein product: CASSPILTGGYGYTF.

The V and J genes are TRBV11-2 and TRBJ1-4; D call uncertain. V dropped 1 base and J dropped 5 bases, with 5 bases sitting between them. Germline V CDR1 and CDR2: SGHAT, FQNNGV. CDR3 length equals 13 residues. The CDR3 coding sequence is TGTGCCAGCAGCTTAGGGCAGAATGAAAAACTGTTTTTT. Translation: CASSLGQNEKLFF.

The V gene is TRBV30, the J gene TRBJ1-4; perhaps TRBD1 as D (6 bases). The V end lost 2 bases, the J end lost 8 bases, and 15 bases lay between the germline ends. The CDR3 runs 14 residues. CDR1 is GTSNPN, CDR2 SVGIG, per germline (reference sequence). The CDR3 DNA reads as TGTGCCTGGAGTAGGGGGGACGTATCCGAAAAACTGTTTTTT. Residues: CAWSRGDVSEKLFF.

V and J are TRBV10-3 and TRBJ2-7; 13 nucleotides agree with TRBD2. CDR3 length: 15 residues. Germline values: CDR1 ENHRY, CDR2 SYGVKD. With 4 bases clipped from V and 4 bases from J, the junction kept 4 bases outside the gene matches. CDR3 bases: TGTGCCATCAGTGGGACTAGCGGGAGTGGTTACGAGCAGTACTTC. Residues: CAISGTSGSGYEQYF.

V is TRBV2 and J is TRBJ2-1, with 9 positions matching TRBD2. The V gene's germline CDR1 is SNHLY and CDR2 FYNNEI. The V segment lost 2 bases and the J segment 9 bases; nucleotides outside the gene matches: 11. The CDR3 consists of 16 residues. The CDR3 DNA sequence: TGTGCCAGCAGTGAACTGGCGGGAGGGCCTACACCTGAGCAGTTCTTC. It translates to CASSELAGGPTPEQFF.

This clone has a handful of counts. The CDR3 nucleotides read TGTGCCAGCAGCCAACGACTCGTCGGGAATGAGCAGTTCTTC. Protein: CASSQRLVGNEQFF. The V call is TRBV14, the J call TRBJ2-1; D remains ambiguous. Germline lookup yields CDR1 SGHDN and CDR2 FVKESK. This CDR3 is built from 14 residues. Deletions cut 2 bases from V and 7 bases from J, with 12 bases between.

The CDR3 DNA reads TGTGCCAGCAGCTTAGGAGGGACAGCTCAAGAGACCCAGTACTTC. It yields the protein CASSLGGTAQETQYF. This chain joins TRBV7-8 and TRBJ2-5; 7 nucleotides agree with TRBD1. V shed 1 base, J shed 2 bases, and the junction held 4 bases outside the gene matches. The CDR3 spans 15 residues. CDR1 is SGHVS, CDR2 FQNEAQ, per germline.

V gene TRBV6-6 combines with J gene TRBJ2-7; TRBD1 agrees at 8 bases. Germline trimming cut 5 bases from V and 3 bases from J; bases unmatched to any gene: 6. CDR1 and CDR2 from the germline V gene are MNHNY and SVGAGI (reference sequence). The CDR3 contains 14 residues. The CDR3 region has the DNA TGTGCCAGCAGTGTGACAGGGGCACTCTACGAGCAGTACTTC. Residues: CASSVTGALYEQYF.

The chain employs TRBV6-1 and TRBJ2-5; maybe TRBD2 (6 bases). Germline values: CDR1 MNHNS, CDR2 SASEGT. This CDR3 region has 14 residues. The V and J ends lost 4 bases and 2 bases respectively, with 11 bases between them. CDR3 bases: TGTGCCAGCAGTGCCTTGGGGGGACAAGAGACCCAGTACTTC. Encoded protein: CASSALGGQETQYF.

The chain recombines TRBV4-1 with TRBJ2-7; no reliable D call. With 1 base removed from V and 2 bases from J, the gap between germline ends came to 12 bases. Germline lookup yields CDR1 MGHRA and CDR2 YSYEKL. CDR3 size: 15 residues. The CDR3 DNA reads as TGCGCCAGCAGCCAAGCCCCAGACATTACCTACGAGCAGTACTTC. Amino acids: CASSQAPDITYEQYF.

The V and J genes are TRBV11-2 and TRBJ1-1; no reliable D call. The germline V gene encodes CDR1 SGHAT and CDR2 FQNNGV. V dropped 9 bases and J dropped 0 bases, with 14 bases sitting between them. There are 14 residues in the CDR3. The CDR3 DNA sequence: TGTGCCAGTAGCCCCGGGCAGGTGAACACTGAAGCTTTCTTT. Protein: CASSPGQVNTEAFF.

The rearrangement links TRBV5-8 to TRBJ1-5; D remains unclear. Trimming took off 2 bases at V and 4 bases at J, with 7 bases between the two ends. Germline V gene data show CDR1 as SGHTS and CDR2 as YDEGEE. CDR3 length equals 13 residues. The CDR3 here is CASSLVENQPQHF. In nucleotides, the CDR3 is TGTGCCAGCAGCTTAGTGGAAAATCAGCCCCAGCATTTT.

The chain uses TRBV4-2 and TRBJ2-1; weak D call: TRBD2 (6 bases). V was shortened by 1 base and J by 4 bases, with 14 bases between the two germline ends. The CDR3 is 16 amino acids. Looked up from germline, CDR1 is LGHNA and CDR2 is YNFKEQ. The CDR3 DNA reads as TGTGCCAGCAGCCAAGGACTAGGCCAAACTTACAATGAGCAGTTCTTC. Protein product: CASSQGLGQTYNEQFF.

Here the CDR3 reads CASNLRAGETQYF. CDR3 coding DNA: TGTGCCAGCAACCTCCGAGCTGGGGAGACCCAGTACTTC. This chain uses TRBV6-1 with TRBJ2-5; D ambiguous. CDR1 MNHNS and CDR2 SASEGT come from the germline V gene. The CDR3 has 13 residues. V was shortened by 7 bases and J by 5 bases, with 14 bases between the two germline ends.

This clone has just a few counts. The chain is built from TRBV6-5 and TRBJ2-7; a weak D match, TRBD2 (5 bases). This CDR3 is built from 13 residues. Trimming cost V 7 bases and J 6 bases, with 16 bases left between them. Germline lookup yields CDR1 MNHEY and CDR2 SVGAGI. DNA for the CDR3: TGTGCCAGCACCGCCAGCCTAGCCGCCGAGCAGTACTTC. It encodes CASTASLAAEQYF.

V and J are TRBV6-5 and TRBJ1-2; the match to TRBD1 covers 8 bases. The germline V gene encodes CDR1 MNHEY and CDR2 SVGAGI. J lost 3 bases, V lost 5 bases, and 5 bases had no gene match. The length of the CDR3 is 14 residues. This CDR3 reads CASSLKDRDYGYTF. The CDR3, as DNA: TGTGCCAGCAGTCTGAAGGACAGGGACTATGGCTACACCTTC.